In its sample, the clone carrying this T cell receptor beta chain was seen a few times. This sample stems from a study of blood T cell repertoires in COVID-19. In the study's own analysis: It was from reference gene primer amplification that nucleated cell counts were estimated. TCRdb's table, derived via immunoSEQ multiplex PCR, lists solely in-frame clones and lacks some. The D gene and trimming were derived from the DNA, and the V and J assignments and clone size from that table. Here the sample spans more than 250,000 clones, approximately 85% being singletons. Germline assignment: CDR1 SGHTA and CDR2 FQGNSA. Losses at the gene ends were 5 bases for V and 2 bases for J; bases not matched to a gene: 6. The CDR3 is made up of 16 amino acids.

The receptor was isolated from a woman aged 45 to 65 with acute or convalescent COVID-19. The specimen sequenced was peripheral blood. The V call is TRBV7-2, the J call TRBJ1-5, with 10 bases identical to TRBD1. Here the CDR3 DNA reads TGTGCCAGCAGCCCGGACAGGGGGAGCGGCAATCAGCCCCAGCATTTT. Encoded protein: CASSPDRGSGNQPQHF.